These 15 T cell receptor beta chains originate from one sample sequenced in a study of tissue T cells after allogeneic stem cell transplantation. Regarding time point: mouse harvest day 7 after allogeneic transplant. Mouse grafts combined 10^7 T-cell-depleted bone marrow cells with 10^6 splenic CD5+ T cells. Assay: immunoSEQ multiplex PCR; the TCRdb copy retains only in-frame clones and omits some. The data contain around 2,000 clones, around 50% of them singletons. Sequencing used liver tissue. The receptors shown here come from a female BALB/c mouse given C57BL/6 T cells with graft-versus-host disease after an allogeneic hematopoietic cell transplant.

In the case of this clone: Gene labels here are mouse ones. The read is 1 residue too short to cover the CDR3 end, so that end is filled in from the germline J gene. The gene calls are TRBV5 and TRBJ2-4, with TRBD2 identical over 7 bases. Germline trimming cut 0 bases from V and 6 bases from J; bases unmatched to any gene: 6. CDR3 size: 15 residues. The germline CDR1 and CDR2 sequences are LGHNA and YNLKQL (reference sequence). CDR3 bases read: TGTGCCAGCAGCCAAGATACGGGGGGGTGGAACACCTTGTAC. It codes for CASSQDTGGWNTLY. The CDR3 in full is CASSQDTGGWNTLYF.

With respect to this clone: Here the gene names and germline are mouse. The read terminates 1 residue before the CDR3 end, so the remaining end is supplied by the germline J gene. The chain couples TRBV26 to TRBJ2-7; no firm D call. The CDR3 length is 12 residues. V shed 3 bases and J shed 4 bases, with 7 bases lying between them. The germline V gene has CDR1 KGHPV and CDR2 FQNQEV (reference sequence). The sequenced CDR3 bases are TGTGCCAGCAGTCTCGGCAGATATGAACAGTAC. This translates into CASSLGRYEQY. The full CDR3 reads CASSLGRYEQYF.

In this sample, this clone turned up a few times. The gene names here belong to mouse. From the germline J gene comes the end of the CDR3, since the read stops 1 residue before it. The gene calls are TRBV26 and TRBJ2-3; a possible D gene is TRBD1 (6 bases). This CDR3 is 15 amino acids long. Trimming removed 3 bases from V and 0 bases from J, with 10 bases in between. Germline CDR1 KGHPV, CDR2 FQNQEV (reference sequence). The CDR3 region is CASSLGTSSAETLYF. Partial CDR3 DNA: TGTGCCAGCAGTCTCGGGACATCTAGTGCAGAAACGCTGTAT.

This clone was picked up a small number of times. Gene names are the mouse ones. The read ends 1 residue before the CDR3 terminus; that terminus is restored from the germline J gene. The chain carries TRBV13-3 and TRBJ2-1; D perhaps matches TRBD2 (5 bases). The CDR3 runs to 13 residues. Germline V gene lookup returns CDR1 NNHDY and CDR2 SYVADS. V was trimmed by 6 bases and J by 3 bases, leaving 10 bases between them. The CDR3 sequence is CASTATGYAEQFF. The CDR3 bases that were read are TGTGCCAGCACCGCTACTGGCTATGCTGAGCAGTTC.

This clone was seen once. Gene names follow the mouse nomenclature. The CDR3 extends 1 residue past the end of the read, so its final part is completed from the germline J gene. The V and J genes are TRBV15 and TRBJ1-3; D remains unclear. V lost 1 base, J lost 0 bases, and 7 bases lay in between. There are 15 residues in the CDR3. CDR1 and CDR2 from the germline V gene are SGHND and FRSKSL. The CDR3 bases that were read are TGTGCCAGCAGTTTAGGCAGAGGTTCTGGAAATACGCTCTAT. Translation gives CASSLGRGSGNTLY. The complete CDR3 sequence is CASSLGRGSGNTLYF.

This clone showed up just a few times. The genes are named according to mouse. The CDR3 sequence: CASSLRRGHSDYTF. The CDR3 bases that were read are TGTGCCAGCAGTCTGCGCAGGGGGCACTCCGACTACACC. V and J are TRBV26 and TRBJ1-2; 8 bases map to TRBD1. The read ends 1 residue early relative to the CDR3; the germline J gene fills the gap. From germline, CDR1 is KGHPV and CDR2 FQNQEV (reference sequence). The CDR3 has 14 residues. V lost 2 bases and J lost 3; bases outside the gene matches: 2.

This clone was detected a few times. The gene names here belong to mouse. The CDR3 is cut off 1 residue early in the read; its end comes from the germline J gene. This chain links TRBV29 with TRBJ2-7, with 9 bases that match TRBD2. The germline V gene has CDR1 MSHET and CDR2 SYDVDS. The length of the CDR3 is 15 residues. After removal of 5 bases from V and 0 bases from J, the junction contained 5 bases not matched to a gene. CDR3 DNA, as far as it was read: TGTGCTAGCAGTAGGGACTGGGCGAGCTCCTATGAACAGTAC. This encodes CASSRDWASSYEQY. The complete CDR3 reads CASSRDWASSYEQYF. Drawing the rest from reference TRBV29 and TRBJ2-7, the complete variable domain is DMKVTQMPRYLIKRMGENVLLECGQDMSHETMYWYRQDPGLGLQLIYISYDVDSNSEGDIPKGYRVSRKKREHFSLILDSAKTNQTSVYFCASSRDWASSYEQYFGPGTRLTVL.

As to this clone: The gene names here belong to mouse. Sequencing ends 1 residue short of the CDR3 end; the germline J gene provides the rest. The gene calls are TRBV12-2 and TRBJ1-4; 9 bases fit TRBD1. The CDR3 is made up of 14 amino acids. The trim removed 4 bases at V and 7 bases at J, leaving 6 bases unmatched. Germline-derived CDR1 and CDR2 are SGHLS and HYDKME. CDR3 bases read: TGTGCCAGCTCCTCCGGGACAGGGCCCGAAAGATTATTT. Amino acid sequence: CASSSGTGPERLF. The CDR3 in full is CASSSGTGPERLFF.

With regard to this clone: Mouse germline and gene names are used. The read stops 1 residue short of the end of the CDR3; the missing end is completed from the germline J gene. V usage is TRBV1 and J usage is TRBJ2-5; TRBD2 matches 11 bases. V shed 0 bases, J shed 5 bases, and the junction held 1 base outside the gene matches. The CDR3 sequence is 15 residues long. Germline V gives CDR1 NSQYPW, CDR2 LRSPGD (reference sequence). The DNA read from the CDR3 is TGCACCTGCAGTGCAGAACTGGGGGGGCTAGACACCCAGTAC. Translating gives CTCSAELGGLDTQY. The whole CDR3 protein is CTCSAELGGLDTQYF.

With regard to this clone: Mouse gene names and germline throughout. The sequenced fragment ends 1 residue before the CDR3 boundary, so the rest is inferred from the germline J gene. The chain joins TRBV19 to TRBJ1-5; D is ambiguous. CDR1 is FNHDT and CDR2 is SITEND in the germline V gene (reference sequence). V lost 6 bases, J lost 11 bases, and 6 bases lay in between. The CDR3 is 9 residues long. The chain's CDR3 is CASIPPPLF. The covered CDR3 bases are TGTGCCAGCATCCCGCCTCCGCTT.

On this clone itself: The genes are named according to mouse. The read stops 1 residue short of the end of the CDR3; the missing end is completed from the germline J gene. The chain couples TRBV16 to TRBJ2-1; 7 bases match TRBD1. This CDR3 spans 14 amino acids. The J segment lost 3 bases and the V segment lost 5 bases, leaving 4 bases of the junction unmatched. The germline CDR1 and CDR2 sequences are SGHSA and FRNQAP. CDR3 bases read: TGTGCAAGCAGCGTCAGACAGGGCTATGCTGAGCAGTTC. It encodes CASSVRQGYAEQF. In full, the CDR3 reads CASSVRQGYAEQFF.

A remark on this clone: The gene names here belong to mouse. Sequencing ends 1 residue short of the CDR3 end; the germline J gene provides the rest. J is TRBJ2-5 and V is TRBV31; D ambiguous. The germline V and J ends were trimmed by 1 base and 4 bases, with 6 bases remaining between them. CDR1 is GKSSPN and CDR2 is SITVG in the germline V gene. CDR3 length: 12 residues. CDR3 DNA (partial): TGTGCCTGGAGTCGGGGAGAAGACACCCAGTAC. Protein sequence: CAWSRGEDTQY. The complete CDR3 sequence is CAWSRGEDTQYF. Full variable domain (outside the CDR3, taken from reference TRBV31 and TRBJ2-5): AQTIHQWPVAEIKAVGSPLSLGCTIKGKSSPNLYWYWQATGGTLQQLFYSITVGQVESVVQLNLSASRPKDDQFILSTEKLLLSHSGFYLCAWSRGEDTQYFGPGTRLLVL.

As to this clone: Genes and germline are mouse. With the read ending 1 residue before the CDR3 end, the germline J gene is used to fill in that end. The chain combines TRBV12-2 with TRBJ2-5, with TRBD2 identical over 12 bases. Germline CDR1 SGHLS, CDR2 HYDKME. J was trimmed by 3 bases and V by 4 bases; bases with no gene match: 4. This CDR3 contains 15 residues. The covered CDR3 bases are TGTGCCAGCTCCCCGGACTGGGGGGGACAAGACACCCAGTAC. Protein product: CASSPDWGGQDTQY. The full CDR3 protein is CASSPDWGGQDTQYF.

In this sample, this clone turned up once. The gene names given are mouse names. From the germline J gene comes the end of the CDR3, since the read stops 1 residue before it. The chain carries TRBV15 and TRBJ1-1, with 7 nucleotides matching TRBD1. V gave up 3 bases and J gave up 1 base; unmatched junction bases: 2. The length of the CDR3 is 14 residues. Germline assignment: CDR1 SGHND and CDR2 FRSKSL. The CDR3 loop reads CASSFQGGNTEVFF. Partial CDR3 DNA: TGTGCCAGCAGTTTCCAGGGGGGGAACACAGAAGTCTTC. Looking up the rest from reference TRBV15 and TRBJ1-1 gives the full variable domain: DAGVTQTPRHEVAEKGQTIILKCEPVSGHNDLFWYRQTKIQGLELLSYFRSKSLMEDGGAFKDRFKAEMLNSSFSTLKIQPTEPKDSAVYLCASSFQGGNTEVFFGKGTRLTVV.

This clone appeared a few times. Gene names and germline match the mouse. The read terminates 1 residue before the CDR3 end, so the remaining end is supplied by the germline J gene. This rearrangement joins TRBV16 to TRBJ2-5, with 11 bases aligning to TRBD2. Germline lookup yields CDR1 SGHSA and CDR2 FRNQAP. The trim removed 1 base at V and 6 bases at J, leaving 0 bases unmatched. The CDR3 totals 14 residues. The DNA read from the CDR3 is TGTGCAAGCAGCTTAGGGACTGGGGGGGACACCCAGTAC. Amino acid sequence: CASSLGTGGDTQY. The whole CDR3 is CASSLGTGGDTQYF.